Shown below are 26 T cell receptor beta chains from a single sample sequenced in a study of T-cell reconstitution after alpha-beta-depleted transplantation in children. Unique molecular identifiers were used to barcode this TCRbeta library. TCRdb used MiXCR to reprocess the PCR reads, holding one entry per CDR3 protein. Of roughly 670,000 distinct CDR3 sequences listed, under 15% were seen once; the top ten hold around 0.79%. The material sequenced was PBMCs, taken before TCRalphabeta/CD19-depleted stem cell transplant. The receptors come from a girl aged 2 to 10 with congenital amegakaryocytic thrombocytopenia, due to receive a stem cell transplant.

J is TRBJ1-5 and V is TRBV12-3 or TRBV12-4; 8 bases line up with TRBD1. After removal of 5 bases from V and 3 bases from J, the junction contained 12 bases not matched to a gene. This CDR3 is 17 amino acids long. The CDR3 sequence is CASSLTTGAGDNQPQHF. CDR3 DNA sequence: TGTGCCAGCAGTCTAACGACAGGGGCGGGGGACAATCAGCCCCAGCATTTT.

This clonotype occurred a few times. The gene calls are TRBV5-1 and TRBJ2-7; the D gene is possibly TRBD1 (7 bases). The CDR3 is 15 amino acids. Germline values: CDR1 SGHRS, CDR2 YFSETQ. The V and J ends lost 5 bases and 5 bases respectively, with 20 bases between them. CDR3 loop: CASRTPRGDLNEQYF. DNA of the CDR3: TGCGCCAGCAGGACACCCAGGGGGGACTTGAACGAGCAGTACTTC.

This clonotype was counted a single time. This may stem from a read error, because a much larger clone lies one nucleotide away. The CDR3 region is CSVAPGQGLYEQYF. In nucleotides, the CDR3 is TGCAGCGTCGCACCGGGACAGGGCCTCTATGAGCAGTACTTC. The chain employs TRBV29-1 and TRBJ2-7, with TRBD1 identical over 9 bases. The V gene end was trimmed by 6 bases and the J gene end by 7 bases; junction bases not matched to a gene: 13. The CDR3 has 14 residues. CDR1 and CDR2 from the germline V gene are SQVTM and ANQGSEA.

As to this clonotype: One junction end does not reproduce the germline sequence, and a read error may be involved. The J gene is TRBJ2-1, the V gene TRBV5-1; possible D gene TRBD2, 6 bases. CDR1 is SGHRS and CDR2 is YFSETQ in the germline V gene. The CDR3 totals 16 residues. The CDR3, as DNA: TGCGGCAGCAGCGAGGGACTGAGTGGAGTAGGGTATAGGGTGTTCTTC. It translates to CGSSEGLSGVGYRVFF.

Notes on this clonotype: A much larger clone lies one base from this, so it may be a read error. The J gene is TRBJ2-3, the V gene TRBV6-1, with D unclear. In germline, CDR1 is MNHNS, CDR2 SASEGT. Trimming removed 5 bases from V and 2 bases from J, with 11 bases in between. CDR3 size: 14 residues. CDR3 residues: CASSCQRFTDTQYF. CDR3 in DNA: TGTGCCAGCAGTTGCCAGCGATTCACAGATACGCAGTATTTT.

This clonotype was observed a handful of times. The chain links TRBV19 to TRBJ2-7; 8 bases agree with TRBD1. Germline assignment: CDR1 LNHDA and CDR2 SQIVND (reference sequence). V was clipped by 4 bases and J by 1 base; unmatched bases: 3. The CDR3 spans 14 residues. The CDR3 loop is CASSKGQASYEQYF. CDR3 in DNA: TGTGCCAGTAGTAAGGGACAGGCATCCTACGAGCAGTACTTC.

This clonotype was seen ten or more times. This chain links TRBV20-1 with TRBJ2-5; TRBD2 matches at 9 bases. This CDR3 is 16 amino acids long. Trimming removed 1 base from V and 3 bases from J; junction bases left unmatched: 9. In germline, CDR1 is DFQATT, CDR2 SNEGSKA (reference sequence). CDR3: CSARVPRLADKETQYF. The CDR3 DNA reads TGCAGTGCTAGAGTGCCGAGACTAGCGGATAAAGAGACCCAGTACTTC.

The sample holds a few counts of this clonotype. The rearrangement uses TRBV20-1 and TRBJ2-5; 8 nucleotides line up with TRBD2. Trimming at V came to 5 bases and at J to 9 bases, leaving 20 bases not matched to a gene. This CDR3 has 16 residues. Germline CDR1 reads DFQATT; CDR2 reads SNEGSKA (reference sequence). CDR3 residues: CSAHKPGTRGGEAQYF. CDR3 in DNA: TGCAGTGCTCACAAGCCCGGGACTAGAGGGGGTGAGGCCCAGTACTTC.

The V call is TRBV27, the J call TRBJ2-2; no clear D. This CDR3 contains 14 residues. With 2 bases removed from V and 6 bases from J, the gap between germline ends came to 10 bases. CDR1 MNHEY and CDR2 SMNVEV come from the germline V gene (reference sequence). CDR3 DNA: TGTGCCAGCAGTTTACCGCCGGCCCCCGGGGAGCTGTTTTTT. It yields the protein CASSLPPAPGELFF.

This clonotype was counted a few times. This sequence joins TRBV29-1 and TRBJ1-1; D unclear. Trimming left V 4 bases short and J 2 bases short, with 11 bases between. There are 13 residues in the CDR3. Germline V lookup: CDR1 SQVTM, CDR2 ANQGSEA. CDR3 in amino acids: CSVVLHLNTEAFF. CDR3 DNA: TGCAGCGTTGTGCTTCACCTCAACACTGAAGCTTTCTTT.

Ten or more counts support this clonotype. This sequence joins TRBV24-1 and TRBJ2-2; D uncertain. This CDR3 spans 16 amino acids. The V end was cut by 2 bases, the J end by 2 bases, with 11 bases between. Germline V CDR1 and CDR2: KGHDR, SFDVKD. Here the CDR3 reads CATSDSIDSNTGELFF. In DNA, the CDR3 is TGTGCCACCAGTGATTCTATTGACTCCAACACCGGGGAGCTGTTTTTT.

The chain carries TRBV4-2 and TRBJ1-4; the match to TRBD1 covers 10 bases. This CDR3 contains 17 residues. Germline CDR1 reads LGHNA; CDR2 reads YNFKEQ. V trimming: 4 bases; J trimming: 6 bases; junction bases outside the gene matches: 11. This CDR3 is CASSRGQTGTGDEKLFF. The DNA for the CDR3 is TGTGCCAGCAGCCGAGGTCAGACGGGGACAGGGGATGAAAAACTGTTTTTT.

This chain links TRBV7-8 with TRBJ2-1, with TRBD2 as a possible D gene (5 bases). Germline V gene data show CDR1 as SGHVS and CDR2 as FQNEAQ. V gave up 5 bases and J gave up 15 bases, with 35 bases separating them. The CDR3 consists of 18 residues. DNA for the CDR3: TGTGCCAGCAGCCCGAGAACAACCGGGATCCCTGGCGCCAAAAGAGGGTTCTTC. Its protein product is CASSPRTTGIPGAKRGFF.

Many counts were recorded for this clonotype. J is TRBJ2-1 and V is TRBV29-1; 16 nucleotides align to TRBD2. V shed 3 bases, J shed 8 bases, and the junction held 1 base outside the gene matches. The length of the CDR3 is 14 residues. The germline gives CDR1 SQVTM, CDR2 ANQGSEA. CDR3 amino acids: CSVEGTSGRDEQFF. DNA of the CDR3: TGCAGCGTTGAGGGGACTAGCGGGAGGGATGAGCAGTTCTTC.

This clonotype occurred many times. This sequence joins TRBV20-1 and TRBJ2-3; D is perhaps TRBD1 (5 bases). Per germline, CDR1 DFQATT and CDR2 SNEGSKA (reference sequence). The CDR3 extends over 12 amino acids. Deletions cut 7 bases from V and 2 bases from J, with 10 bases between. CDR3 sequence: CSEQELTDTQYF. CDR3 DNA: TGCAGTGAACAGGAACTCACAGATACGCAGTATTTT.

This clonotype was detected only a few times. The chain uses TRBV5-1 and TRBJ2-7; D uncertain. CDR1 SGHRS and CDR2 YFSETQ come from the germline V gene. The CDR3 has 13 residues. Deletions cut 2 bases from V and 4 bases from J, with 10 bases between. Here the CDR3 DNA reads TGCGCCAGCAGCTTTAGAGGCATTTACGAGCAGTACTTC. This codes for CASSFRGIYEQYF.

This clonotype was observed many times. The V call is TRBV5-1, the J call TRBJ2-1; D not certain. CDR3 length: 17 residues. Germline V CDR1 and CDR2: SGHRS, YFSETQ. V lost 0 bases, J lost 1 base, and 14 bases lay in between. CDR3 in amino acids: CASSLVPTDSSYNEQFF. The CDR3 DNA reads TGCGCCAGCAGCTTGGTGCCTACAGACTCATCCTACAATGAGCAGTTCTTC.

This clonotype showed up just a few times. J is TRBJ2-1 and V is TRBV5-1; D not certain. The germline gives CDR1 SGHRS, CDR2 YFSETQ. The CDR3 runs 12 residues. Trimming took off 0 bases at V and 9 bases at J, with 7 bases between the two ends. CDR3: CASSLEVSEQFF. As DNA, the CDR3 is TGCGCCAGCAGCTTGGAGGTCAGTGAGCAGTTCTTC. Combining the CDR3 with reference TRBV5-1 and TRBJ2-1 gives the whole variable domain KAGVTQTPRYLIKTRGQQVTLSCSPISGHRSVSWYQQTPGQGLQFLFEYFSETQRNKGNFPGRFSGRQFSNSRSEMNVSTLELGDSALYLCASSLEVSEQFFGPGTRLTVL.

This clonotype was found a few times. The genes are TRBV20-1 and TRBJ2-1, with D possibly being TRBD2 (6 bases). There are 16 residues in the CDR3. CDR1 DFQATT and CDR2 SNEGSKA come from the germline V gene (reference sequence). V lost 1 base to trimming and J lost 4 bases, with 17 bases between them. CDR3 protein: CSARGRGNDLYNEQFF. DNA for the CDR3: TGCAGTGCTAGAGGGCGGGGAAATGACTTGTACAATGAGCAGTTCTTC.

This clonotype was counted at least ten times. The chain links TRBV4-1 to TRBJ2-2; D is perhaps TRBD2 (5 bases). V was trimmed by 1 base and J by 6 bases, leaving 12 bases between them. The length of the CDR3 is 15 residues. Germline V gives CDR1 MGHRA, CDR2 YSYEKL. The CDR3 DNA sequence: TGCGCCAGCAGCCAAGTAGAGGGATGGGCCGGGGAGCTGTTTTTT. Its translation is CASSQVEGWAGELFF.

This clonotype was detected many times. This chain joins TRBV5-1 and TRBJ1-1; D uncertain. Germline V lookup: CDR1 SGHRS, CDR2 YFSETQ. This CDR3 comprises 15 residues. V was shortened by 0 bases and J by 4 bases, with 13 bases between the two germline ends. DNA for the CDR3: TGCGCCAGCAGCTTGGGGTTGCAGGACGGCACTGAAGCTTTCTTT. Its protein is CASSLGLQDGTEAFF.

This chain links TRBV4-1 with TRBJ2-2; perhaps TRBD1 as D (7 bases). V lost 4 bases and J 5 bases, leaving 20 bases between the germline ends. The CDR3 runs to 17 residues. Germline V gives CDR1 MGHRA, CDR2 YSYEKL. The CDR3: CASSLTGAGAGTGELFF. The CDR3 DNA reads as TGCGCCAGCAGCCTTACAGGGGCAGGGGCGGGAACCGGGGAGCTGTTTTTT.

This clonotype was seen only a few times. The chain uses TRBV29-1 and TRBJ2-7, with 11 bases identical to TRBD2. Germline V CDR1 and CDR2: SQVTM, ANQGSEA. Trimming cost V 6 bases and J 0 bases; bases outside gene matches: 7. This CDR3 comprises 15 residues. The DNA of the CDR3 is TGCAGCGTAAAACTAGCGGGAGTTAACTCCTACGAGCAGTACTTC. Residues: CSVKLAGVNSYEQYF.

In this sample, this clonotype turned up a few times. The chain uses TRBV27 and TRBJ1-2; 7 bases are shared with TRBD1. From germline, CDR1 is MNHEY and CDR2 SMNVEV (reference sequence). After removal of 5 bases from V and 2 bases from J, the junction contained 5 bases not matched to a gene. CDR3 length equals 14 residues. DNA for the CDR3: TGTGCCAGCAGTCCACCGGGACAGAACTATGGCTACACCTTC. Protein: CASSPPGQNYGYTF.

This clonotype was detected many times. This CDR3 reads CSVGLAGAYEQYF. The CDR3 DNA is TGCAGCGTTGGACTAGCGGGAGCCTACGAGCAGTACTTC. The chain recombines TRBV29-1 with TRBJ2-7; the match to TRBD2 covers 12 bases. The CDR3 runs to 13 residues. Germline V gene lookup returns CDR1 SQVTM and CDR2 ANQGSEA. With V trimmed by 4 bases and J by 2 bases, 0 bases remained unmatched.

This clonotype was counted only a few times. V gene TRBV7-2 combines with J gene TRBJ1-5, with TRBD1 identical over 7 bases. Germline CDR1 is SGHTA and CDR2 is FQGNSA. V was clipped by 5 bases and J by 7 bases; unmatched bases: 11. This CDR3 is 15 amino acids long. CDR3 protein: CASSPFRDRSQPQHF. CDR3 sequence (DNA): TGTGCCAGCAGCCCCTTCCGGGACAGAAGCCAGCCCCAGCATTTT.